This T cell receptor beta chain was profiled in a study of T cells in women clearing cervical HPV infection. The trim removed 2 bases at V and 6 bases at J, leaving 6 bases unmatched. The CDR3 is 14 amino acids. Germline V gene sequence: CDR1 LNHDA, CDR2 SQIVND (reference sequence). Worth noting for this clone: Read sequence stops 3 residues before the CDR3 end, and the germline J gene provides the missing end.

TCRdb's copy holds only in-frame clones and misses some; the assay was immunoSEQ multiplex PCR. Its table records tens of thousands of clones. The specimen sequenced was blood buffy coat. The TCR was taken from a woman between 18 and 69 years old with a cervical HPV16 infection that either progressed to CIN3+ or cleared (not recorded which). This chain links TRBV19 with TRBJ1-2, with TRBD1 identical over 7 bases. The sequenced part of the CDR3 DNA is TGTGCCAGTAGTATAAGCCAGGGGGGAAATGGC. This encodes CASSISQGGNG. The whole CDR3 protein reads CASSISQGGNGYTF. The full variable domain, in which reference TRBV19 and TRBJ1-2 provide the parts outside the CDR3, is DGGITQSPKYLFRKEGQNVTLSCEQNLNHDAMYWYRQDPGQGLRLIYYSQIVNDFQKGDIAEGYSVSREKKESFPLTVTSAQKNPTAFYLCASSISQGGNGYTFGSGTRLTVV.